These 30 T cell receptor beta chains share one sample of origin, sequenced in a study of Graves' ophthalmopathy and Graves' hyperthyroidism. RNA served as the template for amplifying TCR beta CDR3 regions. First-round RT-PCR with HTBI primers preceded a second-round multiplex PCR. TCRdb re-analysed the multiplex PCR reads in MiXCR, keeping a single row per CDR3 protein. The data show almost 750,000 distinct CDR3 sequences, with approximately 40% seen just once and about 40% held by the top ten. The material sequenced was peripheral blood. The receptors originated from an adult man with Graves' ophthalmopathy.

Of note for this clonotype: Lacking the conserved final phenylalanine or tryptophan, this CDR3 likely reflects a read error. No DNA is shown, since the ends of the CDR3 on it are uncertain; the CDR3 is the one TCRdb lists. The chain links TRBV25-1 to TRBJ1-3. The CDR3 sequence runs 10 residues, both termini included. Germline loops: CDR1 MGHDK, CDR2 SYGVNS. CDR3 sequence reads: CASTPHGTNT.

Note on this clonotype: The junction departs from germline at one end; a sequencing error may be responsible. The gene calls are TRBV15 and TRBJ2-5; D is possibly TRBD2 (5 bases). The CDR3 length is 16 residues. Germline values: CDR1 LNHNV, CDR2 YYDKDF (reference sequence). The CDR3 DNA follows: TGTGCCGCCAGCAGTGTCCTGGCCGCGGGCCAAGAGACCCAGTACTTC. Protein sequence: CAASSVLAAGQETQYF.

The chain uses TRBV5-4 and TRBJ1-2; TRBD1 is a possible D gene (5 bases). Germline assignment: CDR1 SGHNT and CDR2 YYREEE (reference sequence). CDR3 length: 15 residues. Deletions cut 6 bases from V and 1 base from J, with 16 bases between. CDR3 region: CASKSGTDYNYGYTF. The CDR3 DNA reads as TGTGCCAGCAAGTCCGGGACGGATTATAACTATGGCTACACCTTC.

In this sample, this clonotype turned up many times. The chain joins TRBV29-1 to TRBJ2-7, with 10 bases fitting TRBD2. Trimming at V came to 5 bases and at J to 2 bases, leaving 3 bases not matched to a gene. The germline CDR1 and CDR2 sequences are SQVTM and ANQGSEA. The CDR3 sequence is 13 residues long. CDR3 region: CSVSSGRAYEQYF. The CDR3 bases are TGCAGCGTTTCAAGCGGGAGGGCCTACGAGCAGTACTTC.

This clonotype has ten or more counts. The gene calls are TRBV7-2 and TRBJ2-5, with 8 bases lining up with TRBD2. This CDR3 is built from 15 residues. The germline gives CDR1 SGHTA, CDR2 FQGNSA. V gave up 8 bases and J gave up 3 bases; unmatched junction bases: 11. CDR3 residues: CASQPPLAGKETQYF. The CDR3 nucleotides are TGTGCCAGCCAACCGCCTTTAGCGGGAAAAGAGACCCAGTACTTC.

The chain links TRBV25-1 to TRBJ2-7; 9 nucleotides agree with TRBD1. J gave up 1 base and V 8 bases, and 9 bases lay outside the gene matches. CDR3 length: 15 amino acids. The germline V gene has CDR1 MGHDK and CDR2 SYGVNS. CDR3 loop: CASLFAGTGSYEQYF. For the CDR3, the DNA is TGTGCCAGCCTCTTTGCCGGGACAGGGTCCTACGAGCAGTACTTC.

Many counts were recorded for this clonotype. In DNA form, the CDR3 reads TGTGCCAGCAGCCTCACGATCAGGGATCAAACGTACTTC. Its protein is CASSLTIRDQTYF. The chain joins TRBV11-3 to TRBJ2-5, with D tentatively TRBD1 (5 bases). V was clipped by 5 bases and J by 13 bases, with 20 bases between them. Germline V gene lookup returns CDR1 SGHNT and CDR2 YENEEA. The CDR3 totals 13 residues.

The chain combines TRBV7-2 with TRBJ2-7, with TRBD2 matching over 10 bases. Germline V gene sequence: CDR1 SGHTA, CDR2 FQGNSA. The CDR3 spans 14 residues. Trimming cost V 5 bases and J 4 bases; bases outside gene matches: 5. The CDR3: CASSVTSGTYEQYF. The CDR3, as DNA: TGTGCCAGCAGCGTAACTAGCGGGACTTACGAGCAGTACTTC.

There are a few counts of this clonotype. The chain employs TRBV19 and TRBJ2-7; 13 bases align to TRBD2. Germline V gene lookup returns CDR1 LNHDA and CDR2 SQIVND (reference sequence). The CDR3 covers 17 residues. Trimming took 5 bases from V and 1 from J; bases not matched to a gene: 8. The CDR3 is CASSARTSGGASYEQYF. For the CDR3, the DNA is TGTGCCAGTAGTGCCAGGACTAGCGGGGGCGCGTCCTACGAGCAGTACTTC.

The chain employs TRBV29-1 and TRBJ2-2; 8 positions agree with TRBD1. From germline, CDR1 is SQVTM and CDR2 ANQGSEA. V lost 7 bases, J lost 4 bases, and 11 bases stayed unmatched. The CDR3 runs to 15 residues. Here the CDR3 DNA reads TGCAGCGACCTCAGGACAGGGTATGGCACCGGGGAGCTGTTTTTT. Encoded protein: CSDLRTGYGTGELFF.

The rearrangement joins TRBV11-2 to TRBJ1-6; D unclear. The CDR3 extends over 15 amino acids. Deletions cut 3 bases from V and 8 bases from J, with 14 bases between. The germline V gene has CDR1 SGHAT and CDR2 FQNNGV. CDR3 nucleotide sequence: TGTGCCAGCAGCTTCCCCTTAGAGACGGATTCACCCCTCCACTTT. This encodes CASSFPLETDSPLHF.

CDR3 residues: CASSDGFLGYGYTF. CDR3 bases: TGTGCCAGCTCGGACGGTTTTCTCGGATATGGCTACACCTTC. The genes are TRBV10-3 and TRBJ1-2; no clear D gene. This CDR3 comprises 14 residues. Germline V CDR1 and CDR2: ENHRY, SYGVKD. Trimming cost V 10 bases and J 5 bases, with 20 bases left between them.

The rearrangement links TRBV14 to TRBJ1-1, with 8 bases aligning to TRBD1. From germline, CDR1 is SGHDN and CDR2 FVKESK. CDR3 length equals 17 residues. V shed 0 bases, J shed 5 bases, and the junction held 11 bases outside the gene matches. The CDR3 DNA is TGTGCCAGCAGCCAAGATGAAGGGTGGACAGGGATAACTGAAGCTTTCTTT. It is translated as CASSQDEGWTGITEAFF.

This clonotype was seen many times. This sequence joins TRBV6-5 and TRBJ1-3; D gene uncertain. Trimming stripped 0 bases from V and 2 bases from J, with 2 bases between. The CDR3 totals 13 residues. The germline CDR1 and CDR2 sequences are MNHEY and SVGAGI. CDR3 residues: CASSYSTGNTIYF. The CDR3 DNA sequence: TGTGCCAGCAGTTACTCGACTGGAAACACCATATATTTT.

This clonotype came up a few times. This could be a read error, since a much larger clone is one nucleotide away. V is TRBV7-2 and J is TRBJ1-1; no clear D. Trimming removed 1 base at V and 3 bases at J, with 6 bases between. In germline, CDR1 is SGHTA, CDR2 FQGNSA. This CDR3 has 13 residues. Here the CDR3 reads CASSLGMDTEAFF. For the CDR3, the DNA is TGTGCCAGCAGCTTAGGAATGGACACTGAAGCTTTCTTT.

The table lists this clonotype with a few counts. This chain links TRBV9 with TRBJ2-7; TRBD1 might be the D (6 bases). The CDR3 loop spans 14 amino acids. Trimming left V 2 bases short and J 2 bases short, with 11 bases between. Germline loops: CDR1 SGDLS, CDR2 YYNGEE. CDR3 DNA sequence: TGTGCCAGCAGCGTGGGGACAAACACCTACGAGCAGTACTTC. This gives the protein CASSVGTNTYEQYF.

The rearrangement joins TRBV7-9 to TRBJ1-3; D uncertain. Looked up from germline, CDR1 is SEHNR and CDR2 is FQNEAQ (reference sequence). V lost 5 bases and J lost 4, with 15 bases in between. CDR3 size: 15 residues. CDR3 bases: TGTGCCAGCAGCCTTGACCCGGGTCTGGGAAACACCATATATTTT. It specifies CASSLDPGLGNTIYF.

This sequence joins TRBV10-3 and TRBJ2-5, with 9 positions matching TRBD2. The CDR3 length is 16 residues. J lost 0 bases, V lost 10 bases, and 12 bases had no gene match. From germline, CDR1 is ENHRY and CDR2 SYGVKD. The DNA for the CDR3 is TGTGCCAGCAGCCCTTTGAGCGGGAGGTACCAAGAGACCCAGTACTTC. It is translated as CASSPLSGRYQETQYF.

This chain links TRBV20-1 with TRBJ2-5; TRBD1 might be the D (6 bases). The CDR3 loop spans 14 amino acids. Germline V gene sequence: CDR1 DFQATT, CDR2 SNEGSKA (reference sequence). V was shortened by 3 bases and J by 1 base, with 12 bases between the two germline ends. CDR3 bases: TGCAGTGCTAGTAAAGGACAGCTCCAAGAGACCCAGTACTTC. It codes for CSASKGQLQETQYF.

This clonotype was picked up many times. The chain combines TRBV7-9 with TRBJ1-1, with D unresolved. Germline CDR1 reads SEHNR; CDR2 reads FQNEAQ (reference sequence). The CDR3 totals 11 residues. Trimming pared 11 bases from V and 11 bases from J, leaving 18 bases between. The CDR3 region is CAPAEWTAAFF. CDR3 nucleotide sequence: TGTGCCCCCGCGGAATGGACCGCGGCTTTCTTT.

Notes on this clonotype: A much larger clone differs by one base, so this may be a read error. Because it lacks the conserved phenylalanine or tryptophan at the end, this CDR3 is likely a read error. The rearrangement links TRBV7-8 to TRBJ2-6; possible D gene TRBD1, 6 bases. The V gene's germline CDR1 is SGHVS and CDR2 FQNEAQ. V lost 9 bases, J lost 0 bases, and 9 bases lay in between. The CDR3 spans 14 residues. The DNA for the CDR3 is TGTGCCAGTAGGACAGTCTCTGGGGCCAACGTCCTGACTCTC. This encodes CASRTVSGANVLTL.

This clonotype has only one observation. Possible read error: a much larger clone is one base away. The chain carries TRBV20-1 and TRBJ2-7, with TRBD1 identical over 8 bases. The CDR3 covers 14 residues. The junction had 6 bases not matched to a gene; V was cut back by 2 bases and J by 3 bases. Germline CDR1 and CDR2: DFQATT and SNEGSKA (reference sequence). The CDR3 reads CSARQGAESYEQYF. DNA of the CDR3: TGCAGTGCTAGACAGGGGGCGGAAAGCTACGAGCAGTACTTC.

This sequence joins TRBV5-6 and TRBJ1-5; no definite D call. Trimming took off 3 bases at V and 4 bases at J, with 14 bases between the two ends. From germline, CDR1 is SGHDT and CDR2 YYEEEE. The CDR3 is 15 residues long. This chain's CDR3 is CASSSMRLGNQPQHF. CDR3 in DNA: TGTGCCAGCAGCTCAATGAGGCTAGGGAATCAGCCCCAGCATTTT.

To note about this clonotype: Germline and junction disagree at one end, which may indicate a read error. This sequence joins TRBV24-1 and TRBJ1-5; TRBD1 is a possible D gene (6 bases). The V gene's germline CDR1 is KGHDR and CDR2 SFDVKD. CDR3 length: 18 amino acids. This CDR3 reads CASSYLVAQGFSNQPQHF. DNA of the CDR3: TGTGCCAGCAGTTACCTGGTCGCTCAGGGGTTTAGCAATCAGCCCCAGCATTTT.

On this clonotype itself: Germline is not matched at one junction end, which may reflect a read error. The genes are TRBV24-1 and TRBJ2-7, with a weak D call TRBD1 (5 bases). Germline V lookup: CDR1 KGHDR, CDR2 SFDVKD. The CDR3 consists of 14 residues. This CDR3 is CAISYSDSSHEQYF. The CDR3 DNA follows: TGTGCCATCAGTTACAGCGACAGCTCCCACGAGCAGTACTTC.

J is TRBJ2-5 and V is TRBV20-1; 8 bases align to TRBD1. Looked up from germline, CDR1 is DFQATT and CDR2 is SNEGSKA (reference sequence). Germline trimming cut 0 bases from V and 0 bases from J; bases unmatched to any gene: 9. The CDR3 loop spans 17 amino acids. The CDR3 reads CSARDLRGQGHQETQYF. CDR3 nucleotide sequence: TGCAGTGCTAGAGATCTCCGCGGACAGGGACACCAAGAGACCCAGTACTTC.

The chain employs TRBV19 and TRBJ2-3, with 8 bases that match TRBD1. Looked up from germline, CDR1 is LNHDA and CDR2 is SQIVND (reference sequence). V trimming: 11 bases; J trimming: 0 bases; junction bases outside the gene matches: 7. The CDR3 sequence is 14 residues long. CDR3 in amino acids: CACKDRASTDTQYF. The CDR3 DNA reads as TGTGCCTGCAAGGACAGGGCTAGCACAGATACGCAGTATTTT.

This sequence joins TRBV28 and TRBJ1-1; D unresolved. Germline CDR1 MDHEN, CDR2 SYDVKM. Trimming shortened V by 8 bases and J by 1 base, and 14 bases separated the two germline ends. This CDR3 is built from 14 residues. This CDR3 is CASSDGQQNTEAFF. In nucleotides, the CDR3 is TGTGCCAGCTCAGACGGTCAGCAGAACACTGAAGCTTTCTTT.

The chain links TRBV20-1 to TRBJ2-5; 9 bases fit TRBD1. This CDR3 region has 16 residues. Trimming at V came to 2 bases and at J to 5 bases, leaving 12 bases not matched to a gene. The V gene's germline CDR1 is DFQATT and CDR2 SNEGSKA (reference sequence). The CDR3 here is CSARPPRTGVRETQYF. In nucleotides, the CDR3 is TGCAGTGCTAGACCCCCCAGGACAGGGGTCAGGGAGACCCAGTACTTC.

This clonotype was observed a single time. V usage is TRBV2 and J usage is TRBJ2-5; 7 nucleotides align to TRBD1. CDR1 and CDR2 from the germline V gene are SNHLY and FYNNEI. The CDR3 contains 12 residues. V dropped 10 bases and J dropped 3; count of bases not matched to a gene: 5. Here the CDR3 reads CATDRDEETQYF. For the CDR3, the DNA is TGTGCCACAGACAGGGACGAAGAGACCCAGTACTTC.